This T cell receptor beta chain was captured in a study of blood T cells in healthy people across ages. General study findings and limits: Age showed a roughly linear inverse relationship with TCR beta diversity per million T cells. Investigators viewed diversity estimates from one million T cells as underestimates, the study reported. Observed TCR beta diversity showed a strong correlation with the percentage of naive T cells as measured by flow cytometry.

With each sample, at least 5 micrograms of total RNA were extracted. With respect to this clonotype: Antigen specificity is unknown.

A second roughly 6 to 11 cycle PCR used barcoded and J-beta primers. TCRdb fed the 5' RACE reads into MiXCR, producing one record per CDR3 protein. The table lists 600,000 to 800,000 distinct CDR3 sequences, 52% of them singletons. This CDR3 has 18 amino acids. Germline CDR1 is LGHNA and CDR2 is YNFKEQ. The V gene end was trimmed by 4 bases and the J gene end by 6 bases; junction bases not matched to a gene: 18. This receptor was obtained from an elderly woman in good health. Sequencing used blood. The chain employs TRBV4-2 and TRBJ1-5; 7 nucleotides match TRBD1. The DNA of the CDR3 is TGTGCCAGCAGCCTCCGGACAGGTACAGGACTCGGCGGTCAGCCCCAGCATTTT. Protein product: CASSLRTGTGLGGQPQHF.